This T cell receptor (beta chain) appears in the sequencing data of a study of blood T cell repertoires in COVID-19. Study context: COVID-19 samples from acute and convalescent phases originated in the United States, Italy and Spain. Sources were T cells, B-cell-depleted T cells, or PBMCs; the material itself was cDNA or gDNA.

The Seattle site enrolled patients during active infection and followed them longitudinally. V lost 4 bases and J 2 bases, leaving 15 bases between the germline ends. There are 15 residues in the CDR3. Per germline, CDR1 LNHDA and CDR2 SQIVND (reference sequence). In the original processing: Cell counts per sample came from amplifying reference gene primers. Clones were read by immunoSEQ multiplex PCR, and TCRdb kept only the in-frame ones, dropping some. V and J calls and clone size come straight from that table; D and trimming were deduced from the DNA. The data hold hundreds of thousands of clones, with roughly 88% observed a single time.

Sample: peripheral blood. The TCR was taken from a woman aged 45 to 65 with COVID-19, enrolled during active disease. This chain uses TRBV19 with TRBJ2-7; D gene uncertain. Written as DNA, the CDR3 is TGTGCCAGTAGTAACGTGATACGGGTTCCCTACGAGCAGTACTTC. Translation gives CASSNVIRVPYEQYF.